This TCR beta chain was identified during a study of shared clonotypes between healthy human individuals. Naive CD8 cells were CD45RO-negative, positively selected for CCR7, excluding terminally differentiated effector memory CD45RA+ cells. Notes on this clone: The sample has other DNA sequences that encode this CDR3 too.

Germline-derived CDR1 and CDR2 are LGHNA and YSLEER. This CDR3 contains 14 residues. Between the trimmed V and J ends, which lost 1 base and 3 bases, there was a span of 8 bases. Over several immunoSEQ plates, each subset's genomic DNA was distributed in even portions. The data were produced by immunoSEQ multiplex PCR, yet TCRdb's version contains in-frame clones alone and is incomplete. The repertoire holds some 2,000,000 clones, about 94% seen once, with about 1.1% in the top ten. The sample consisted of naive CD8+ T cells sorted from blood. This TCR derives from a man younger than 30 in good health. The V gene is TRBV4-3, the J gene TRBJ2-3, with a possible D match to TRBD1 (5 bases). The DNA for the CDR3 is TGCGCCAGCAGCCAAGTGGGGCGGACAGATACGCAGTATTTT. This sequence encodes CASSQVGRTDTQYF.